What follows is one T cell receptor (beta chain) and its context. These data originate in a study of cytomegalovirus exposure and HLA in healthy donors. Looked up from germline, CDR1 is SGHRS and CDR2 is YFSETQ. CDR3 length: 16 amino acids. Unmatched junction bases numbered 9, after V lost 4 bases and J lost 3 bases. It was with 60 Vbeta and 13 Jbeta primers that the PCR ran. Measured with immunoSEQ multiplex PCR; TCRdb has only the in-frame clones, and not every one. The table shows approximately 120,000 clones, with approximately 80% occurring only once. The clonotype comes from a man aged 25 to 40 in good health and CMV-seropositive. The sequenced sample consisted of PBMCs. The chain has TRBV5-1 and TRBJ2-3; 9 bases line up with TRBD1. In nucleotides, the CDR3 is TGCGCCAGCAGCGATACAGGGGGCGGTGGGACAGATACGCAGTATTTT. This translates into CASSDTGGGGTDTQYF.